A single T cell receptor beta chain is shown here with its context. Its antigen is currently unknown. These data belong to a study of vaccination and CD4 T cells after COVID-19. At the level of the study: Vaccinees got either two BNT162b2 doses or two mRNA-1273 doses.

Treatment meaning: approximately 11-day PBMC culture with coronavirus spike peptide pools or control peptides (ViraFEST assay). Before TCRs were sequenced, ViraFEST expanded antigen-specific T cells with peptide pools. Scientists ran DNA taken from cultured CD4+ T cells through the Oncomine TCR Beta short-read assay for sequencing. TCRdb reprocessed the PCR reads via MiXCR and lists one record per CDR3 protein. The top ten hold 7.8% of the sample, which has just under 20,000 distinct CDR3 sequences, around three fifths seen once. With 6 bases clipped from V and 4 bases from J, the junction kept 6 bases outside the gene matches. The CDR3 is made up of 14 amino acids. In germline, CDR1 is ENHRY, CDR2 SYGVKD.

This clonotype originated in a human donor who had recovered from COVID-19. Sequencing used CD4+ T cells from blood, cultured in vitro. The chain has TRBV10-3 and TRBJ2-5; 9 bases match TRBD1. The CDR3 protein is CAISPGTGRETQYF. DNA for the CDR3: TGTGCCATCAGCCCAGGGACAGGGCGAGAGACCCAGTACTTC.